These 18 T cell receptor beta chains were sequenced from one sample in a study of T-cell memory formation after mild COVID-19 (dated by TCRdb to 2020 to 2022). The library came from 5' RACE. The instrument given in TCRdb is Illumina NovaSeq 6000. The public reads were reprocessed in TCRdb via fastp at Q25 and MiXCR, keeping in-frame beta chains. Entries that share a CDR3 protein sequence are merged under the most common genes and DNA. This sample is represented by 400,000 to 500,000 distinct CDR3 sequences; 20% of them were singletons. The top ten constitute 8.4% of the sample. Sequencing was performed on PBMCs or a T cell subset sorted from them (not recorded which). Every receptor here comes from an adult woman who had mild COVID-19 (a few samples of this study predate the infection). The sample titles of this study are shuffled in the database, so cell type and time point are left out; the donor was told from shared clones.

V gene TRBV4-2 combines with J gene TRBJ1-2, with unresolved D. The CDR3 totals 15 residues. Germline V gene data show CDR1 as LGHNA and CDR2 as YNFKEQ. V was cut by 0 bases and J by 8 bases, with 16 bases left in between. The CDR3 reads CASSQEEGVKEGYTF. The CDR3 DNA reads TGTGCCAGCAGCCAAGAGGAGGGAGTAAAAGAGGGCTACACCTTC.

This chain connects TRBV20-1 to TRBJ1-2; 10 bases align to TRBD1. This CDR3 contains 11 residues. The germline CDR1 and CDR2 sequences are DFQATT and SNEGSKA (reference sequence). The CDR3 nucleotides are TGCAGCGCCGACAGGGGGCATGGCTACACCTTC. It codes for CSADRGHGYTF.

This clonotype has only a few counts. The chain carries TRBV19 and TRBJ1-2, with D hard to call. The CDR3 consists of 14 residues. Trimming removed 2 bases from V and 4 bases from J, with 11 bases in between. Germline V gene data show CDR1 as LNHDA and CDR2 as SQIVND (reference sequence). CDR3 loop: CASSISGAGYGYTF. CDR3 DNA sequence: TGTGCCAGTAGTATATCGGGCGCCGGCTATGGCTACACCTTC.

This clonotype has only a few counts. The CDR3 nucleotides read TGCAGTGCTAGGAGCGGGAGCGGCACAGATACGCAGTATTTT. Amino acid sequence: CSARSGSGTDTQYF. The J gene is TRBJ2-3, the V gene TRBV20-1, with 8 bases aligning to TRBD2. Trimming cost V 3 bases and J 1 base; bases outside gene matches: 3. The CDR3 totals 14 residues. Per the germline V gene, CDR1 is DFQATT and CDR2 is SNEGSKA (reference sequence).

This clonotype has only a few counts. V and J are TRBV3-1 and TRBJ1-5; no definite D call. Trimming removed 0 bases at V and 0 bases at J, with 6 bases between. CDR1 is LGHDT and CDR2 is YNNKEL in the germline V gene (reference sequence). CDR3 length: 15 residues. CDR3 residues: CASSQDLLSNQPQHF. The CDR3, as DNA: TGTGCCAGCAGCCAAGATCTGCTTAGCAATCAGCCCCAGCATTTT.

The V gene is TRBV6-2 or TRBV6-3, the J gene TRBJ2-3; D is possibly TRBD2 (6 bases). Trimming pared 3 bases from V and 2 bases from J, leaving 15 bases between. The germline CDR1 and CDR2 sequences are MNHEY and SVGEGT. CDR3 length equals 16 residues. The DNA for the CDR3 is TGTGCCAGCAGTTATGGCAGAGGAGGGGTCACAGATACGCAGTATTTT. This gives the protein CASSYGRGGVTDTQYF.

The rearrangement uses TRBV27 and TRBJ2-7, with D possibly being TRBD2 (5 bases). The CDR3 length is 14 residues. CDR1 MNHEY and CDR2 SMNVEV come from the germline V gene (reference sequence). Trimming left V 3 bases short and J 0 bases short, with 9 bases between. CDR3 in DNA: TGTGCCAGCAGTTTGAAGCGGAGCTCCTACGAGCAGTACTTC. Translating gives CASSLKRSSYEQYF.

There are a few counts of this clonotype. The gene calls are TRBV25-1 and TRBJ2-5; D is undetermined. The germline V gene encodes CDR1 MGHDK and CDR2 SYGVNS. The CDR3 is made up of 12 amino acids. V shed 3 bases and J shed 4 bases, with 6 bases lying between them. The CDR3 is CASSEARETQYF. The CDR3 nucleotides read TGTGCCAGCAGTGAGGCGAGAGAGACCCAGTACTTC.

This chain joins TRBV6-2 or TRBV6-3 and TRBJ1-5; D remains unclear. Germline V gene sequence: CDR1 MNHEY, CDR2 SVGEGT. Trimming pared 0 bases from V and 3 bases from J, leaving 6 bases between. The CDR3 totals 14 residues. The CDR3 here is CASSYSMVNQPQHF. CDR3 DNA sequence: TGTGCCAGCAGTTACTCGATGGTCAATCAGCCCCAGCATTTT.

This clonotype was seen just once. Germline is not matched at one junction end, which may reflect a read error. The J gene is TRBJ1-1, the V gene TRBV5-1; 7 nucleotides line up with TRBD1. Germline CDR1 reads SGHRS; CDR2 reads YFSETQ. The length of the CDR3 is 13 residues. The CDR3 coding sequence is TGCGCCAGCAGCTTGGGGCAGGGGGGTGAATCTTTCTTT. It specifies CASSLGQGGESFF.

The rearrangement uses TRBV20-1 and TRBJ2-5; the D gene could be TRBD1 or TRBD2 (5 bases each). The CDR3 has 12 residues. V lost 5 bases and J 3 bases, leaving 10 bases between the germline ends. Germline CDR1 reads DFQATT; CDR2 reads SNEGSKA (reference sequence). In nucleotides, the CDR3 is TGCAGTGCTGGGGGACGGAAAGAGACCCAGTACTTC. Translation: CSAGGRKETQYF.

About this clonotype itself: Its ends do not fully match the called genes, so a read error is possible. The chain uses TRBV7-9 and TRBJ2-3; 9 bases line up with TRBD1. The CDR3 has 16 amino acids. In germline, CDR1 is SEHNR, CDR2 FQNEAQ (reference sequence). This CDR3 is CASSFGDRGATDTQYF. The DNA for the CDR3 is TGCGCCAGCAGCTTCGGAGACAGGGGGGCCACAGATACGCAGTATTTT.

The CDR3 sequence is CASSQGTGEQPQHF. The DNA of the CDR3 is TGTGCCAGCAGCCAGGGGACAGGGGAACAGCCCCAGCATTTT. The V call is TRBV12-3 or TRBV12-4, the J call TRBJ1-5; 10 nucleotides line up with TRBD1. This CDR3 region has 14 residues. V was pared by 6 bases and J by 7 bases, with 6 bases of the junction left unmatched.

The J gene is TRBJ2-3, the V gene TRBV5-1, with TRBD1 matching over 7 bases. In germline, CDR1 is SGHRS, CDR2 YFSETQ. The CDR3 extends over 14 amino acids. The J segment lost 1 base and the V segment lost 6 bases, leaving 5 bases of the junction unmatched. This CDR3 reads CASKGGQGTDTQYF. DNA for the CDR3: TGCGCCAGCAAAGGGGGCCAAGGCACAGATACGCAGTATTTT. The variable domain in full, completed from reference TRBV5-1 and TRBJ2-3, reads KAGVTQTPRYLIKTRGQQVTLSCSPISGHRSVSWYQQTPGQGLQFLFEYFSETQRNKGNFPGRFSGRQFSNSRSEMNVSTLELGDSALYLCASKGGQGTDTQYFGPGTRLTVL.

A few counts support this clonotype. The chain couples TRBV4-1 to TRBJ2-7; D gene unclear. The germline CDR1 and CDR2 sequences are MGHRA and YSYEKL. Trimming removed 1 base from V and 3 bases from J, with 10 bases in between. This CDR3 spans 14 amino acids. CDR3 in amino acids: CASSQADRGYEQYF. The CDR3, as DNA: TGCGCCAGCAGCCAAGCCGATAGAGGCTACGAGCAGTACTTC.

This clonotype showed up just a few times. This chain links TRBV6-5 with TRBJ2-7; no clear D. V lost 1 base and J lost 1, with 8 bases in between. The CDR3 has 14 amino acids. In germline, CDR1 is MNHEY, CDR2 SVGAGI. CDR3 nucleotide sequence: TGTGCCAGCAGTTACTTGTCAGAGTCCTACGAGCAGTACTTC. This translates into CASSYLSESYEQYF.

The chain combines TRBV6-5 with TRBJ2-3, with 7 nucleotides matching TRBD2. The CDR3 is made up of 15 amino acids. Trimming removed 6 bases from V and 2 bases from J; junction bases left unmatched: 8. Germline assignment: CDR1 MNHEY and CDR2 SVGAGI. This CDR3 is CASSLTSEYTDTQYF. Written as DNA, the CDR3 is TGTGCCAGCAGCCTAACTAGCGAGTACACAGATACGCAGTATTTT.

V is TRBV20-1 and J is TRBJ2-3; 7 bases align to TRBD2. Germline lookup yields CDR1 DFQATT and CDR2 SNEGSKA (reference sequence). The trim removed 7 bases at V and 5 bases at J, leaving 15 bases unmatched. This CDR3 region has 15 residues. For the CDR3, the DNA is TGCAGTGGCCACGACTCACGGGGGGTTGGAGATACGCAGTATTTT. It is translated as CSGHDSRGVGDTQYF.